The 27 T cell receptor beta chains below were found in one sample sequenced in a study of blood T cell repertoires in COVID-19 (dated by TCRdb to the early 2020s). Libraries were prepared through the immunoSEQ multiplex PCR assay. TCRdb provides this immuneACCESS table in a form limited to in-frame rearrangements. Some clones are lacking; in checked studies, under half of them reflect an unresolved V gene, and why the rest are absent is not known. Across this sample there are tens of thousands of clones, with about 91% seen only once. The ten biggest clones cover 3% to 4.5% of the sample. The sequencing sample was made of peripheral blood. These receptors originate from a human donor in a cohort sampled during active COVID-19.

This sequence joins TRBV28 and TRBJ2-3, with 9 bases matching TRBD2. V lost 9 bases and J lost 0; bases outside the gene matches: 10. CDR1 and CDR2 (germline): MDHEN, SYDVKM. CDR3 size: 16 residues. CDR3 sequence (DNA): TGTGCCAGAGCGGGAGGACCTGACTCTAGCACAGATACGCAGTATTTT. This codes for CARAGGPDSSTDTQYF.

The chain is built from TRBV4-1 and TRBJ1-2; possibly TRBD1 for D (5 bases). The V end was cut by 0 bases, the J end by 4 bases, with 9 bases between. The CDR3 loop spans 14 amino acids. Germline V CDR1 and CDR2: MGHRA, YSYEKL. CDR3 region: CASSQDWGGYGYTF. For the CDR3, the DNA is TGCGCCAGCAGCCAAGATTGGGGGGGCTATGGCTACACCTTC.

The chain combines TRBV28 with TRBJ1-5; 9 nucleotides line up with TRBD1. The trim removed 3 bases at V and 10 bases at J, leaving 4 bases unmatched. CDR3 length equals 13 residues. CDR1 and CDR2 from the germline V gene are MDHEN and SYDVKM. The CDR3 DNA reads as TGTGCCAGCAGTTTCGGGGACAGGGAACCCCAGCATTTT. Protein sequence: CASSFGDREPQHF.

The rearrangement uses TRBV11-3 and TRBJ2-3, with TRBD1 as a possible D gene (6 bases). Deletions cut 6 bases from V and 1 base from J, with 8 bases between. This CDR3 has 13 amino acids. CDR1 is SGHNT and CDR2 is YENEEA in the germline V gene. CDR3 coding DNA: TGTGCCAGCAGTCACAGGGGCACAGATACGCAGTATTTT. Protein product: CASSHRGTDTQYF.

The V and J genes are TRBV7-2 and TRBJ1-2, with D unclear. The CDR3 contains 15 residues. Trimming took 5 bases from V and 1 from J, leaving 14 bases between them. Per germline, CDR1 SGHTA and CDR2 FQGNSA. CDR3 sequence (DNA): TGTGCCAGCAGCCCTACGCACCCCTATAACTATGGCTACACCTTC. It is translated as CASSPTHPYNYGYTF.

The chain links TRBV5-1 to TRBJ2-7, with D unclear. V lost 0 bases and J lost 4, with 8 bases in between. CDR3 length equals 13 residues. Germline CDR1 and CDR2: SGHRS and YFSETQ. CDR3 sequence: CASSLGLTYEQYF. CDR3 nucleotides: TGCGCCAGCAGCTTGGGGTTGACATACGAGCAGTACTTC. Full variable domain (missing parts from reference TRBV5-1 and TRBJ2-7): KAGVTQTPRYLIKTRGQQVTLSCSPISGHRSVSWYQQTPGQGLQFLFEYFSETQRNKGNFPGRFSGRQFSNSRSEMNVSTLELGDSALYLCASSLGLTYEQYFGPGTRLTVT.

The V and J genes are TRBV4-3 and TRBJ2-1; weak D call: TRBD2 (6 bases). Per germline, CDR1 LGHNA and CDR2 YSLEER. The CDR3 contains 18 residues. The germline V and J ends were trimmed by 0 bases and 3 bases, with 18 bases remaining between them. The CDR3 nucleotides read TGCGCCAGCAGCCAAGAGTCGGCCCCGGGCGGGGACTACAATGAGCAGTTCTTC. Amino acids: CASSQESAPGGDYNEQFF.

This clone was seen only once. J is TRBJ2-3 and V is TRBV7-9, with TRBD1 matching over 8 bases. Germline trimming cut 5 bases from V and 1 base from J; bases unmatched to any gene: 8. The germline gives CDR1 SEHNR, CDR2 FQNEAQ (reference sequence). This CDR3 is 16 amino acids long. For the CDR3, the DNA is TGTGCCAGCAGCCCCCGGACAGGGTGGGGCACAGATACGCAGTATTTT. Translating gives CASSPRTGWGTDTQYF.

The rearrangement joins TRBV27 to TRBJ2-2, with 10 bases identical to TRBD2. V gave up 5 bases and J gave up 4 bases; unmatched junction bases: 4. The CDR3 has 15 amino acids. Per germline, CDR1 MNHEY and CDR2 SMNVEV (reference sequence). CDR3 in amino acids: CASSASGRATGELFF. The CDR3, as DNA: TGTGCCAGCAGTGCAAGCGGGAGGGCCACCGGGGAGCTGTTTTTT.

This clone has a handful of counts. CDR3 region: CSVSPGNDQPQHF. CDR3 in DNA: TGCAGCGTTTCACCAGGGAACGATCAGCCCCAGCATTTT. The chain recombines TRBV29-1 with TRBJ1-5, with D maybe TRBD1 (5 bases). V gave up 5 bases and J gave up 5 bases, with 13 bases separating them. The CDR3 is 13 amino acids. Germline V lookup: CDR1 SQVTM, CDR2 ANQGSEA.

The V call is TRBV9, the J call TRBJ1-3; TRBD1 matches 8 bases. The CDR3 sequence is 13 residues long. V gave up 6 bases and J gave up 4 bases; unmatched junction bases: 3. Germline assignment: CDR1 SGDLS and CDR2 YYNGEE. CDR3 loop: CASTGGEGNTIYF. DNA for the CDR3: TGTGCCAGCACAGGGGGCGAAGGAAACACCATATATTTT.

The V and J genes are TRBV15 and TRBJ1-4; 7 nucleotides line up with TRBD1. V lost 0 bases and J lost 5; bases outside the gene matches: 6. The CDR3 totals 16 residues. From germline, CDR1 is LNHNV and CDR2 YYDKDF (reference sequence). The CDR3 nucleotides are TGTGCCACCAGCAGAGATCCGGGACAGCTCAATGAAAAACTGTTTTTT. Its translation is CATSRDPGQLNEKLFF.

The V gene is TRBV21-1, the J gene TRBJ2-5; the D call TRBD1 from the table was never checked on the DNA. TRBV21-1 is assigned pseudogene status. This CDR3 has 15 residues. The CDR3 bases are TGTGCCAGCAGCAAAGCGGCAGGGGGCAAAGAGACCCAGTACTTC. Protein: CASSKAAGGKETQYF.

The genes are TRBV5-6 and TRBJ2-6, with 10 bases lining up with TRBD1. The CDR3 has 16 residues. The V gene's germline CDR1 is SGHDT and CDR2 YYEEEE. V was pared by 3 bases and J by 4 bases, with 4 bases of the junction left unmatched. The CDR3 nucleotides read TGTGCCAGCAGCTGGGGACAGGGGTACGGGGCCAACGTCCTGACTTTC. This gives the protein CASSWGQGYGANVLTF.

The gene calls are TRBV7-2 and TRBJ2-7, with 7 bases lining up with TRBD1. CDR3 length equals 13 residues. From germline, CDR1 is SGHTA and CDR2 FQGNSA. V was pared by 5 bases and J by 2 bases, with 3 bases of the junction left unmatched. The CDR3 sequence is CASSRDSPYEQYF. DNA for the CDR3: TGTGCCAGCAGCCGGGACAGCCCCTACGAGCAGTACTTC.

The rearrangement links TRBV30 to TRBJ2-3; 16 bases agree with TRBD2. Germline trimming cut 5 bases from V and 5 bases from J; bases unmatched to any gene: 4. The CDR3 has 15 residues. Looked up from germline, CDR1 is GTSNPN and CDR2 is SVGIG (reference sequence). CDR3 bases: TGTGCCTGGGGGACTAGCGGGAGGGGCCGAGATACGCAGTATTTT. Encoded protein: CAWGTSGRGRDTQYF.

This chain uses TRBV7-2 with TRBJ2-3; TRBD1 aligns across 10 bases. The V segment lost 6 bases and the J segment 3 bases; nucleotides outside the gene matches: 6. Germline lookup yields CDR1 SGHTA and CDR2 FQGNSA. This CDR3 contains 15 residues. The CDR3 here is CASRIDRGRTDTQYF. DNA of the CDR3: TGTGCCAGCAGGATAGACAGGGGGCGGACAGATACGCAGTATTTT.

This clone was counted a few times. The chain combines TRBV14 with TRBJ2-3; no reliable D call. The CDR3 length is 14 residues. Trimming shortened V by 6 bases and J by 4 bases, and 14 bases separated the two germline ends. Germline V gene sequence: CDR1 SGHDN, CDR2 FVKESK. For the CDR3, the DNA is TGTGCCAGCAGAGCAATAGGAGCCCCAGATACGCAGTATTTT. Its protein is CASRAIGAPDTQYF.

This clone showed up just once. V gene TRBV3-1 (or the pseudogene TRBV3-2) combines with J gene TRBJ1-4; 8 bases line up with TRBD1. J was trimmed by 5 bases and V by 0 bases; bases with no gene match: 5. CDR3 length equals 16 residues. Looked up from germline, CDR1 is LGHDT and CDR2 is YNNKEL (reference sequence). CDR3 region: CASSQDWQGANEKLFF. The CDR3 DNA is TGTGCCAGCAGCCAAGATTGGCAGGGGGCAAATGAAAAACTGTTTTTT.

This rearrangement joins TRBV15 to TRBJ1-5, with a weak D call TRBD1 (6 bases). CDR1 and CDR2 (germline): LNHNV, YYDKDF (reference sequence). CDR3 size: 18 residues. Trimming took off 0 bases at V and 0 bases at J, with 15 bases between the two ends. CDR3 protein: CATSREGPGAYSNQPQHF. In DNA form, the CDR3 reads TGTGCCACCAGCAGAGAGGGGCCAGGGGCGTATAGCAATCAGCCCCAGCATTTT.

The gene calls are TRBV7-9 and TRBJ1-2; D gene uncertain. Germline loops: CDR1 SEHNR, CDR2 FQNEAQ (reference sequence). The CDR3 consists of 12 residues. Trimming pared 3 bases from V and 4 bases from J, leaving 6 bases between. The CDR3 sequence is CASSLRSYGYTF. Written as DNA, the CDR3 is TGTGCCAGCAGCTTGAGGTCCTATGGCTACACCTTC.

In the case of this clone: The identical CDR3 is also encoded by other nucleotide sequences in the sample. The gene calls are TRBV4-2 and TRBJ2-7; the D gene is possibly TRBD1 (6 bases). The germline V and J ends were trimmed by 0 bases and 5 bases, with 14 bases remaining between them. The CDR3 has 15 residues. Per germline, CDR1 LGHNA and CDR2 YNFKEQ. CDR3 in DNA: TGTGCCAGCAGCCAAGAGGGGCACCCAGGGGACGAGCAGTACTTC. Translation gives CASSQEGHPGDEQYF.

The chain links TRBV30 to TRBJ1-1; TRBD1 aligns across 7 bases. Germline V gene data show CDR1 as GTSNPN and CDR2 as SVGIG (reference sequence). The CDR3 has 13 residues. Losses at the gene ends were 1 base for V and 5 bases for J; bases not matched to a gene: 4. The CDR3 DNA reads as TGTGCCTGGAGTGCAGACAGGGAGACTGAAGCTTTCTTT. This encodes CAWSADRETEAFF.

The chain has TRBV12-5 and TRBJ2-5; 7 bases align to TRBD1. Germline CDR1 and CDR2: LGHNT and FRNRAP. With 6 bases clipped from V and 0 bases from J, the junction kept 4 bases outside the gene matches. The length of the CDR3 is 14 residues. This chain's CDR3 is CASGPGQHQETQYF. The DNA for the CDR3 is TGTGCTAGTGGACCGGGACAGCACCAAGAGACCCAGTACTTC.

J is TRBJ1-2 and V is TRBV19; D is undetermined. This CDR3 has 15 residues. Trimming took 6 bases from V and 0 from J, leaving 14 bases between them. The germline V gene has CDR1 LNHDA and CDR2 SQIVND (reference sequence). This CDR3 is CASRPPQAANYGYTF. The DNA for the CDR3 is TGTGCCAGTAGACCCCCTCAGGCTGCTAACTATGGCTACACCTTC.

The chain recombines TRBV25-1 with TRBJ2-5; the match to TRBD1 covers 7 bases. CDR3 length equals 15 residues. The ends lost 3 bases at V and 4 bases at J; junction bases unmatched: 8. The germline gives CDR1 MGHDK, CDR2 SYGVNS. As DNA, the CDR3 is TGTGCCAGCAGTGAGCTGGACAGGTCAGGAGAGACCCAGTACTTC. Translation gives CASSELDRSGETQYF.

The V gene is TRBV30, the J gene TRBJ1-2; TRBD1 might be the D (5 bases). Looked up from germline, CDR1 is GTSNPN and CDR2 is SVGIG (reference sequence). V was trimmed by 7 bases and J by 2 bases, leaving 17 bases between them. The CDR3 is 14 residues long. This chain's CDR3 is CASTRTGGNYGYTF. CDR3 coding DNA: TGTGCCTCAACACGGACGGGGGGGAACTATGGCTACACCTTC.